Following are 28 T cell receptor beta chains from one sample sequenced in a study of shared clonotypes between healthy human individuals. Here immunoSEQ multiplex PCR was the method, and the copy in TCRdb shows in-frame clones only, minus some. The sample consists of 550,000 to 850,000 clones, approximately 77% of them appearing once. The sequenced material came from memory CD4+ T cells sorted from blood. Stated subset: CD45RA-negative fraction. The origin of the receptors is a woman in her 30s in good health.

The J gene is TRBJ2-1, the V gene TRBV10-2, with a weak D call TRBD2 (6 bases). Trimming left V 6 bases short and J 5 bases short, with 8 bases between. Per the germline V gene, CDR1 is WSHSY and CDR2 is SAAADI. This CDR3 contains 12 residues. DNA for the CDR3: TGCGCCAGCAGCAGGACTAACAATGAGCAGTTCTTC. It codes for CASSRTNNEQFF.

The V gene is TRBV2, the J gene TRBJ2-5; 10 bases agree with TRBD2. Germline CDR1 SNHLY, CDR2 FYNNEI. CDR3 length equals 15 residues. The junction had 4 bases not matched to a gene; V was cut back by 1 base and J by 5 bases. The CDR3 here is CASSEDSGRRETQYF. Here the CDR3 DNA reads TGTGCCAGCAGTGAAGATAGCGGGAGGAGGGAGACCCAGTACTTC.

The V and J genes are TRBV15 and TRBJ1-2, with D uncertain. This CDR3 region has 11 residues. Per germline, CDR1 LNHNV and CDR2 YYDKDF (reference sequence). Trimming removed 5 bases at V and 7 bases at J, with 8 bases between. CDR3 sequence reads: CATSRGFGYTF. Written as DNA, the CDR3 is TGTGCCACCAGCCGTGGTTTTGGCTACACCTTC.

With respect to this clone: This could be a read error, since a much larger clone is one nucleotide away. The J gene is TRBJ2-1, the V gene TRBV7-9; D not certain. Germline CDR1 SEHNR, CDR2 FQNEAQ (reference sequence). The CDR3 consists of 13 residues. Between the trimmed V and J ends, which lost 1 base and 1 base, there was a span of 2 bases. The chain's CDR3 is CASSLESYNEQFF. CDR3 coding DNA: TGTGCCAGCAGCTTAGAGTCCTACAATGAGCAGTTCTTC. The whole variable domain, remainder taken from reference TRBV7-9 and TRBJ2-1, is DTGVSQNPRHKITKRGQNVTFRCDPISEHNRLYWYRQTLGQGPEFLTYFQNEAQLEKSRLLSDRFSAERPKGSFSTLEIQRTEQGDSAMYLCASSLESYNEQFFGPGTRLTVL.

The chain uses TRBV10-2 and TRBJ1-5, with a possible D match to TRBD1 (6 bases). This CDR3 spans 15 amino acids. Per germline, CDR1 WSHSY and CDR2 SAAADI. The V end lost 5 bases, the J end lost 1 base, and 12 bases lay between the germline ends. The CDR3 loop reads CASSWTGGSNQPQHF. The DNA of the CDR3 is TGCGCCAGCAGTTGGACCGGGGGCAGCAATCAGCCCCAGCATTTT.

This clone showed up many times. V usage is TRBV7-9 and J usage is TRBJ2-7; 8 nucleotides match TRBD2. Germline V CDR1 and CDR2: SEHNR, FQNEAQ (reference sequence). The V and J ends lost 4 bases and 3 bases, in that order; junction bases with no gene match: 5. The CDR3 contains 14 residues. The CDR3: CASSSLAGNYEQYF. The CDR3 nucleotides are TGTGCCAGCAGCTCCTTAGCGGGGAACTACGAGCAGTACTTC.

This clone appeared a few times. The rearrangement links TRBV5-6 to TRBJ2-4; 9 nucleotides align to TRBD2. V dropped 0 bases and J dropped 15; count of bases not matched to a gene: 7. Germline V lookup: CDR1 SGHDT, CDR2 YYEEEE. The CDR3 contains 13 residues. The CDR3 protein is CASSLDAREGLYF. CDR3 bases: TGTGCCAGCAGCTTGGATGCGCGGGAGGGCCTGTACTTC.

This clone appeared a few times. The chain employs TRBV2 and TRBJ1-1; 8 bases line up with TRBD1. From germline, CDR1 is SNHLY and CDR2 FYNNEI. The CDR3 is made up of 13 amino acids. Germline trimming cut 8 bases from V and 0 bases from J; bases unmatched to any gene: 2. DNA of the CDR3: TGTGCCAGCGGGACAGGTATGAACACTGAAGCTTTCTTT. Protein sequence: CASGTGMNTEAFF.

The chain has TRBV5-1 and TRBJ2-3; possibly TRBD2 for D (5 bases). There are 15 residues in the CDR3. Trimming cost V 0 bases and J 0 bases, with 8 bases left between them. CDR1 and CDR2 from the germline V gene are SGHRS and YFSETQ. The CDR3 sequence is CASSLALASTDTQYF. CDR3 sequence (DNA): TGCGCCAGCAGCTTGGCCCTAGCTAGCACAGATACGCAGTATTTT.

The chain has TRBV18 and TRBJ2-5; TRBD1 matches 11 bases. CDR1 is KGHSH, CDR2 LQKENI, per germline. Germline trimming cut 6 bases from V and 6 bases from J; bases unmatched to any gene: 9. The CDR3 is 15 residues long. Written as DNA, the CDR3 is TGTGCCAGCTCGTCTCCGGGACAGGGGGGGAAGACCCAGTACTTC. The encoded protein is CASSSPGQGGKTQYF.

At least ten counts were recorded for this clone. The chain has TRBV5-1 and TRBJ2-7; TRBD2 might be the D (5 bases). V lost 0 bases to trimming and J lost 6 bases, with 16 bases between them. The germline CDR1 and CDR2 sequences are SGHRS and YFSETQ. The CDR3 is 15 amino acids. DNA for the CDR3: TGCGCCAGCAGCTTGGTTCGCCTAGCCGGCGGCGAGCAGTACTTC. Encoded protein: CASSLVRLAGGEQYF.

This clone was found a few times. The gene calls are TRBV28 and TRBJ1-1, with no clear D. V lost 5 bases, J lost 4 bases, and 23 bases lay in between. Germline CDR1 and CDR2: MDHEN and SYDVKM. The CDR3 extends over 17 amino acids. The CDR3 region has the DNA TGTGCCAGCAGTCCCTTCTCCCTCCGCAGGTCGACCACTGAAGCTTTCTTT. Translation gives CASSPFSLRRSTTEAFF. The full variable domain, completed using reference TRBV28 and TRBJ1-1, is DVKVTQSSRYLVKRTGEKVFLECVQDMDHENMFWYRQDPGLGLRLIYFSYDVKMKEKGDIPEGYSVSREKKERFSLILESASTNQTSMYLCASSPFSLRRSTTEAFFGQGTRLTVV.

In regard to this clone: A clone one base away is much larger, so this may be a read error. Other DNA sequences in the same sample also yield this CDR3. V gene TRBV11-3 combines with J gene TRBJ2-3; TRBD2 matches at 8 bases. Germline V gene lookup returns CDR1 SGHNT and CDR2 YENEEA. The J segment lost 3 bases and the V segment lost 3 bases, leaving 5 bases of the junction unmatched. This CDR3 contains 15 residues. CDR3 DNA: TGTGCCAGCAGCTTTCGGGAGGGCCCTACAGATACGCAGTATTTT. Translating it yields CASSFREGPTDTQYF.

The gene calls are TRBV19 and TRBJ2-5, with D possibly matching TRBD1 (6 bases). The V end lost 4 bases, the J end lost 4 bases, and 16 bases lay between the germline ends. Germline V CDR1 and CDR2: LNHDA, SQIVND (reference sequence). The CDR3 loop spans 15 amino acids. This chain's CDR3 is CASSTRPSGVETQYF. The CDR3 DNA reads TGTGCCAGTAGTACGCGGCCCTCAGGGGTAGAGACCCAGTACTTC.

This clone turned up a few times. The chain combines TRBV28 with TRBJ2-5, with 10 bases that match TRBD1. Germline assignment: CDR1 MDHEN and CDR2 SYDVKM. V shed 4 bases and J 14 bases; nucleotides not matched to a gene: 10. This CDR3 is 13 amino acids long. DNA for the CDR3: TGTGCCAGCAGTTGGGCGGGACAGGGGCGATTATACTTC. It codes for CASSWAGQGRLYF. Variable domain in full (rest from reference TRBV28 and TRBJ2-5): DVKVTQSSRYLVKRTGEKVFLECVQDMDHENMFWYRQDPGLGLRLIYFSYDVKMKEKGDIPEGYSVSREKKERFSLILESASTNQTSMYLCASSWAGQGRLYFGPGTRLLVL.

About this clone itself: Being one base from a much bigger clone, this may be a read error. V gene TRBV2 combines with J gene TRBJ1-5; 7 bases line up with TRBD1. The CDR3 sequence is 14 residues long. Germline V lookup: CDR1 SNHLY, CDR2 FYNNEI. With V trimmed by 6 bases and J by 4 bases, 6 bases remained unmatched. Written as DNA, the CDR3 is TGTGCCAGCAGCCGACAGGGAGGTAATCAGCCCCAGCATTTT. Its translation is CASSRQGGNQPQHF.

This clone was seen ten or more times. This sample also contains other DNA sequences that code for the same CDR3. V usage is TRBV27 and J usage is TRBJ2-3, with D uncertain. CDR1 and CDR2 (germline): MNHEY, SMNVEV (reference sequence). Trimming stripped 3 bases from V and 5 bases from J, with 3 bases between. This CDR3 has 11 residues. In DNA, the CDR3 is TGTGCCAGCAGTTTCCAAGATACGCAGTATTTT. Translating it yields CASSFQDTQYF.

The rearrangement joins TRBV21-1 to TRBJ2-7. TRBV21-1 represents a pseudogene. CDR3 size: 12 residues. CDR3: CASTQGRHEQYF. CDR3 in DNA: TGTGCCAGCACCCAGGGGAGGCACGAGCAGTACTTC.

The chain links TRBV19 to TRBJ1-5; D is unresolved. The V and J ends lost 1 base and 6 bases respectively, with 10 bases between them. The germline CDR1 and CDR2 sequences are LNHDA and SQIVND (reference sequence). The CDR3 covers 14 residues. The CDR3 spells CASSIVGDFQPQHF. The CDR3 bases are TGTGCCAGTAGTATAGTCGGGGATTTTCAGCCCCAGCATTTT. Variable domain in full (rest from reference TRBV19 and TRBJ1-5): DGGITQSPKYLFRKEGQNVTLSCEQNLNHDAMYWYRQDPGQGLRLIYYSQIVNDFQKGDIAEGYSVSREKKESFPLTVTSAQKNPTAFYLCASSIVGDFQPQHFGDGTRLSIL.

The CDR3 sequence: CASSKGPANEKLFF. CDR3 coding DNA: TGTGCCAGCTCAAAAGGGCCTGCTAATGAAAAACTGTTTTTT. The chain is built from TRBV18 and TRBJ1-4; no reliable D call. V was shortened by 5 bases and J by 3 bases, with 10 bases between the two germline ends. The CDR3 runs 14 residues. Germline V gene sequence: CDR1 KGHSH, CDR2 LQKENI.

The rearrangement uses TRBV5-1 and TRBJ1-1; no clear D. V lost 0 bases, J lost 1 base, and 13 bases lay in between. This CDR3 is 16 amino acids long. Per germline, CDR1 SGHRS and CDR2 YFSETQ. The CDR3 DNA reads TGCGCCAGCAGCTTGGAATCCAATTTACCGAACACTGAAGCTTTCTTT. The encoded protein is CASSLESNLPNTEAFF. Drawing the rest from reference TRBV5-1 and TRBJ1-1, the complete variable domain is KAGVTQTPRYLIKTRGQQVTLSCSPISGHRSVSWYQQTPGQGLQFLFEYFSETQRNKGNFPGRFSGRQFSNSRSEMNVSTLELGDSALYLCASSLESNLPNTEAFFGQGTRLTVV.

This chain uses TRBV28 with TRBJ1-5; no definite D call. The CDR3 has 12 residues. Germline V gives CDR1 MDHEN, CDR2 SYDVKM. Deletions cut 6 bases from V and 7 bases from J, with 10 bases between. CDR3 nucleotides: TGTGCCAGCAGCTCTACCCCCCAGCCCCAGCATTTT. Its translation: CASSSTPQPQHF.

The rearrangement links TRBV30 to TRBJ2-5; no clear D gene. V was cut by 0 bases and J by 3 bases, with 8 bases left in between. Per germline, CDR1 GTSNPN and CDR2 SVGIG (reference sequence). CDR3 length: 13 residues. The CDR3 coding sequence is TGTGCCTGGAGTGTAGGAAACGAAGAGACCCAGTACTTC. Its translation: CAWSVGNEETQYF. Looking up the rest from reference TRBV30 and TRBJ2-5 gives the full variable domain: SQTIHQWPATLVQPVGSPLSLECTVEGTSNPNLYWYRQAAGRGLQLLFYSVGIGQISSEVPQNLSASRPQDRQFILSSKKLLLSDSGFYLCAWSVGNEETQYFGPGTRLLVL.

This clone was seen only a few times. V and J are TRBV7-9 and TRBJ1-1; the D gene is possibly TRBD1 (5 bases). The germline CDR1 and CDR2 sequences are SEHNR and FQNEAQ (reference sequence). The CDR3 extends over 13 amino acids. Between the trimmed V and J ends, which lost 5 bases and 5 bases, there was a span of 12 bases. The CDR3 sequence: CASSGPQGTEAFF. DNA for the CDR3: TGTGCCAGCAGCGGCCCTCAGGGTACTGAAGCTTTCTTT.

The chain recombines TRBV6-5 with TRBJ2-1; 8 bases align to TRBD2. The CDR3 sequence is 16 residues long. With V trimmed by 2 bases and J by 4 bases, 7 bases remained unmatched. Germline V CDR1 and CDR2: MNHEY, SVGAGI. The CDR3 DNA follows: TGTGCCAGCAGTTACCCACTAGCGGATTTATACAATGAGCAGTTCTTC. Translation: CASSYPLADLYNEQFF.

This clone was seen repeatedly, ten times or more. J is TRBJ2-3 and V is TRBV28; TRBD2 aligns across 10 bases. The ends lost 4 bases at V and 2 bases at J; junction bases unmatched: 9. The germline CDR1 and CDR2 sequences are MDHEN and SYDVKM. The CDR3 consists of 17 residues. As DNA, the CDR3 is TGTGCCAGCAGTTCGCCATTTGGACTAGCGGACACAGATACGCAGTATTTT. It encodes CASSSPFGLADTDTQYF.

V gene TRBV5-5 combines with J gene TRBJ2-5; the D gene is possibly TRBD1 (5 bases). This CDR3 is 14 amino acids long. The germline CDR1 and CDR2 sequences are SGHKS and YYEKEE (reference sequence). V was cut by 3 bases and J by 5 bases, with 14 bases left in between. CDR3 sequence (DNA): TGTGCCAGCAGCTCAATTCCCAAGGGGGAGACCCAGTACTTC. This gives the protein CASSSIPKGETQYF.

J is TRBJ2-3 and V is TRBV7-3; 8 nucleotides agree with TRBD1. Trimming at V came to 5 bases and at J to 5 bases, leaving 12 bases not matched to a gene. Germline CDR1 and CDR2: SGHTA and FQGTGA. The CDR3 loop spans 16 amino acids. This chain's CDR3 is CASSALQGVGGDTQYF. The CDR3, as DNA: TGTGCCAGCAGCGCCTTACAGGGGGTTGGTGGAGATACGCAGTATTTT.